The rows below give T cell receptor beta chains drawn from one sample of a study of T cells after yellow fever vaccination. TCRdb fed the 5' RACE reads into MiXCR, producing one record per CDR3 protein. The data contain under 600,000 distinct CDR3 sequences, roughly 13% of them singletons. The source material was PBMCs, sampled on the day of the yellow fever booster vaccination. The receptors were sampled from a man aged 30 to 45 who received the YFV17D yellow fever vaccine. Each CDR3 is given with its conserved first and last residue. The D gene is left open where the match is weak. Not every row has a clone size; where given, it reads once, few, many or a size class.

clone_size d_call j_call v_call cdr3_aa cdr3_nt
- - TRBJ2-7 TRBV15 CATSRDSIYEQYF TGTGCCACCAGCAGGGACAGTATCTACGAGCAGTACTTC
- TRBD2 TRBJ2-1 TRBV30 CAWSVRGRALFF TGTGCCTGGAGTGTTCGCGGGAGGGCCCTGTTCTTC
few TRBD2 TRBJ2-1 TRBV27 CASSLSPSGRGHSYNEQFF TGTGCCAGCAGTTTATCTCCCAGCGGGAGGGGTCACTCCTACAATGAGCAGTTCTTC
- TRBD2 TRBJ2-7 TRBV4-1 CASSQDLREGYEQYF TGCGCCAGCAGCCAAGATTTGCGGGAGGGCTACGAGCAGTACTTC
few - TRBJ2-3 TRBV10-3 CAITGGFADTQYF TGTGCCATCACGGGCGGGTTCGCAGATACGCAGTATTTT
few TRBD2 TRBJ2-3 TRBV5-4 CASLGGDTQYF TGTGCCAGCTTGGGAGGGGATACGCAGTATTTT
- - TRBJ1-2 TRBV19 CASSIVGSQSYGYTF TGTGCCAGTAGTATAGTCGGCAGTCAATCCTATGGCTACACCTTC
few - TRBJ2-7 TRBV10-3 CAISESGNIHEQYF TGTGCCATCAGTGAGTCCGGGAATATCCACGAGCAGTACTTC
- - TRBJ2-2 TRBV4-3 CASSQDWGTGNTGELFF TGCGCCAGCAGCCAAGATTGGGGAACAGGAAACACCGGGGAGCTGTTTTTT
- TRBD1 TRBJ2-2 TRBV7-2 CASSARQGANTGELFF TGTGCCAGCAGCGCCCGACAGGGTGCGAACACCGGGGAGCTGTTTTTT
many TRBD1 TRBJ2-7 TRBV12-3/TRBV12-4 CASAADREYYEQYF TGTGCCAGCGCGGCGGACAGGGAGTACTACGAGCAGTACTTC